The 8 T cell receptor beta chains given below trace back to one sample, sequenced in a study of CD8 T cells in ankylosing spondylitis. TCRdb passed the 5' RACE reads through MiXCR, listing each CDR3 protein once. The repertoire includes around 160,000 distinct CDR3 sequences, approximately 10% of them detected once, and almost 30% sits in the top ten. Sequenced: blood, either unsorted or a sorted T cell fraction (not recorded which). The receptors were gathered from a male donor with ankylosing spondylitis or in good health (not recorded which).

In this sample, this clonotype turned up many times. This chain links TRBV5-5 with TRBJ2-1; 12 nucleotides match TRBD2. The CDR3 runs 15 residues. Germline trimming cut 4 bases from V and 2 bases from J; bases unmatched to any gene: 1. Germline V lookup: CDR1 SGHKS, CDR2 YYEKEE (reference sequence). CDR3 region: CASSGLAGTYNEQFF. CDR3 nucleotides: TGTGCCAGCAGCGGACTAGCGGGGACCTACAATGAGCAGTTCTTC. The full variable domain, with the rest looked up from reference TRBV5-5 and TRBJ2-1, is DAGVTQSPTHLIKTRGQQVTLRCSPISGHKSVSWYQQVLGQGPQFIFQYYEKEERGRGNFPDRFSARQFPNYSSELNVNALLLGDSALYLCASSGLAGTYNEQFFGPGTRLTVL.

This clonotype was picked up a small number of times. J is TRBJ2-2 and V is TRBV6-5; D tentatively fits TRBD1 or TRBD2 (6 bases each). The CDR3 contains 14 residues. Germline CDR1 and CDR2: MNHEY and SVGAGI. The V end lost 3 bases, the J end lost 4 bases, and 9 bases lay between the germline ends. CDR3 nucleotide sequence: TGTGCCAGCAGTTATGGAGGGGGCACCGGGGAGCTGTTTTTT. Translation: CASSYGGGTGELFF.

Only a few counts were recorded for this clonotype. Given a much more abundant clone one base away, this may be a read error. The chain joins TRBV5-1 to TRBJ2-1, with D unresolved. V was trimmed by 6 bases and J by 2 bases, leaving 15 bases between them. Germline V lookup: CDR1 SGHRS, CDR2 YFSETQ. The CDR3 spans 15 residues. CDR3 protein: CASIFAGAPYNEQFF. The CDR3 DNA reads as TGCGCCAGCATCTTCGCAGGAGCCCCCTACAATGAGCAGTTCTTC.

This clonotype was found many times. The chain combines TRBV9 with TRBJ1-2; D uncertain. In germline, CDR1 is SGDLS, CDR2 YYNGEE. The CDR3 is made up of 14 amino acids. Between the trimmed V and J ends, which lost 5 bases and 1 base, there was a span of 12 bases. The CDR3: CASSVSGSNYGYTF. CDR3 sequence (DNA): TGTGCCAGCAGTGTTTCGGGGAGTAACTATGGCTACACCTTC.

Many counts were recorded for this clonotype. V is TRBV10-1 and J is TRBJ2-1; no clear D. CDR3 length: 13 amino acids. V was pared by 0 bases and J by 7 bases, with 7 bases between. In germline, CDR1 is WNHNN, CDR2 SYGVQD (reference sequence). The DNA for the CDR3 is TGCGCCAGCAGTGAGTCTGGCGCTAATGAGCAGTTCTTC. Amino acids: CASSESGANEQFF.

This clonotype was counted a single time. This chain connects TRBV20-1 to TRBJ1-5, with D perhaps TRBD1 (5 bases). Germline V gene sequence: CDR1 DFQATT, CDR2 SNEGSKA (reference sequence). CDR3 length equals 14 residues. Trimming took off 4 bases at V and 4 bases at J, with 14 bases between the two ends. The CDR3 region is CSAKRGVENQPQHF. The CDR3 DNA is TGCAGTGCTAAAAGGGGAGTAGAGAATCAGCCCCAGCATTTT.

This clonotype was seen only a few times. V gene TRBV5-1 combines with J gene TRBJ2-7; 7 bases line up with TRBD1. The CDR3 contains 15 residues. The ends lost 4 bases at V and 3 bases at J; junction bases unmatched: 10. The V gene's germline CDR1 is SGHRS and CDR2 YFSETQ. CDR3 loop: CASSHNPGQNYEQYF. CDR3 sequence (DNA): TGCGCCAGCAGCCATAACCCGGGACAGAACTACGAGCAGTACTTC.

This clonotype was seen ten or more times. V is TRBV6-6 and J is TRBJ2-1; no reliable D call. CDR3 length equals 12 residues. Trimming shortened V by 4 bases and J by 8 bases, and 9 bases separated the two germline ends. CDR1 is MNHNY and CDR2 is SVGAGI in the germline V gene (reference sequence). The CDR3 DNA follows: TGTGCCAGCAGTTCGTCGGCCGATGAGCAGTTCTTC. It specifies CASSSSADEQFF.